The next 20 T cell receptor beta chains were all read from a single sample in a study of early T cells in non-severe SARS-CoV-2 infection. A single record per CDR3 protein comes from TCRdb applying MiXCR to the 5' RACE reads. The profile shows approximately 70,000 distinct CDR3 sequences, roughly an eighth of them singletons. Source material: whole blood. The source is an adult who was a healthcare worker with PCR-confirmed SARS-CoV-2 infection or an uninfected control (not recorded which).

The J gene is TRBJ1-1, the V gene TRBV14; D is ambiguous. CDR3 length: 14 amino acids. V lost 4 bases and J lost 4, with 13 bases in between. In germline, CDR1 is SGHDN, CDR2 FVKESK. In nucleotides, the CDR3 is TGTGCCAGCAGCCTAACGAGGGAGGGCACTGAAGCTTTCTTT. Its translation is CASSLTREGTEAFF.

This clonotype appeared a few times. This rearrangement joins TRBV7-3 to TRBJ2-1; no reliable D call. The germline gives CDR1 SGHTA, CDR2 FQGTGA. The ends were cut back, 5 bases at V and 4 bases at J, with 18 bases in the middle. The CDR3 length is 16 residues. CDR3 loop: CASSPGPRTLYNEQFF. CDR3 coding DNA: TGTGCCAGCAGCCCCGGACCGAGGACGTTATACAATGAGCAGTTCTTC.

The chain couples TRBV12-5 to TRBJ1-1, with D uncertain. The CDR3 covers 14 residues. Germline V gives CDR1 LGHNT, CDR2 FRNRAP. With 6 bases removed from V and 5 bases from J, the gap between germline ends came to 16 bases. Written as DNA, the CDR3 is TGTGCTAGTGGCCCGGCTGGGGAGAGGACTGAAGCTTTCTTT. This encodes CASGPAGERTEAFF.

This clonotype was observed a handful of times. This chain uses TRBV12-3 or TRBV12-4 with TRBJ1-2; no clear D gene. The CDR3 has 14 amino acids. Trimming removed 2 bases from V and 7 bases from J, with 14 bases in between. CDR3 loop: CASSLSAGTGGYTF. CDR3 in DNA: TGTGCCAGCAGTTTATCCGCAGGAACGGGTGGCTACACCTTC.

This clonotype came up a few times. The chain uses TRBV6-6 and TRBJ2-7; 8 bases are shared with TRBD2. CDR3 length: 16 residues. The germline V gene has CDR1 MNHNY and CDR2 SVGAGI (reference sequence). J lost 0 bases, V lost 4 bases, and 8 bases had no gene match. The chain's CDR3 is CASSSPTSGNSYEQYF. The CDR3 coding sequence is TGTGCCAGCAGTTCTCCAACTAGCGGCAACTCCTACGAGCAGTACTTC.

The chain recombines TRBV5-1 with TRBJ1-1; TRBD1 aligns across 7 bases. J lost 13 bases, V lost 1 base, and 7 bases had no gene match. The CDR3 runs to 12 residues. Germline V gene data show CDR1 as SGHRS and CDR2 as YFSETQ. CDR3 coding DNA: TGCGCCAGCAGCTTGACAGGACAGGTTCTTTTCTTT. Its translation: CASSLTGQVLFF.

In its sample, this clonotype was seen a few times. The chain combines TRBV27 with TRBJ1-6; the match to TRBD1 covers 8 bases. The CDR3 extends over 16 amino acids. V lost 5 bases to trimming and J lost 9 bases; unmatched junction nucleotides: 12. The germline V gene encodes CDR1 MNHEY and CDR2 SMNVEV (reference sequence). CDR3 coding DNA: TGTGCCAGCAGTGCGGACAGGGCAGTGGTAGTTTCACCCCTCCACTTT. This translates into CASSADRAVVVSPLHF.

The chain joins TRBV29-1 to TRBJ2-6; D tentatively fits TRBD1 or TRBD2 (5 bases each). Germline V gene sequence: CDR1 SQVTM, CDR2 ANQGSEA. Trimming stripped 3 bases from V and 0 bases from J, with 15 bases between. The CDR3 runs 17 residues. In DNA, the CDR3 is TGCAGCGTTGAGGCCGGGACGGCGCCCTCTGGGGCCAACGTCCTGACTTTC. Protein: CSVEAGTAPSGANVLTF.

This clonotype was recorded at least ten times. The V call is TRBV27, the J call TRBJ2-5, with TRBD1 as a possible D gene (5 bases). CDR3 length: 15 residues. Per germline, CDR1 MNHEY and CDR2 SMNVEV (reference sequence). Deletions cut 4 bases from V and 1 base from J, with 13 bases between. The CDR3 DNA follows: TGTGCCAGCAGTTCCCTGACAGAAAGCCAAGAGACCCAGTACTTC. This gives the protein CASSSLTESQETQYF.

J is TRBJ1-1 and V is TRBV7-2, with D maybe TRBD1 (6 bases). Trimming removed 5 bases at V and 6 bases at J, with 19 bases between. Germline V gives CDR1 SGHTA, CDR2 FQGNSA. The CDR3 covers 15 residues. The CDR3 nucleotides read TGTGCCAGCAGCATTACAGGGATCGCACTTTCTGAAGCTTTCTTT. Translating gives CASSITGIALSEAFF.

This clonotype was observed many times. The chain combines TRBV7-2 with TRBJ2-7; no definite D call. The germline V gene encodes CDR1 SGHTA and CDR2 FQGNSA. The CDR3 is 14 residues long. V shed 2 bases and J shed 2 bases, with 10 bases lying between them. CDR3 DNA: TGTGCCAGCAGCTTAAGGGTGGCACCCTACGAGCAGTACTTC. Amino acid sequence: CASSLRVAPYEQYF.

The V and J genes are TRBV20-1 and TRBJ1-6; 7 bases fit TRBD1. The V and J ends lost 5 bases and 10 bases, in that order; junction bases with no gene match: 14. Germline CDR1 DFQATT, CDR2 SNEGSKA (reference sequence). The CDR3 runs 15 residues. The CDR3 here is CSALVGQRFSSPLHF. The CDR3 nucleotides are TGCAGTGCTCTGGTGGGACAGCGCTTTTCCTCACCCCTCCACTTT.

V usage is TRBV4-2 and J usage is TRBJ1-6; 7 nucleotides agree with TRBD1. The CDR3 consists of 16 residues. From germline, CDR1 is LGHNA and CDR2 YNFKEQ. V lost 4 bases and J lost 2; bases outside the gene matches: 5. CDR3 DNA sequence: TGTGCCAGCAGCCGCAGAGGGGGCCCCTATAATTCACCCCTCCACTTT. Translating gives CASSRRGGPYNSPLHF.

To note about this clonotype: At one boundary the junction diverges from the germline segment, which might be a read error. The chain combines TRBV7-3 with TRBJ1-1, with D perhaps TRBD1 (5 bases). This CDR3 has 12 amino acids. CDR1 is SGHTA and CDR2 is FQGTGA in the germline V gene. Written as DNA, the CDR3 is TGTGCCAGCAGCCACGGGTCAGGGCAGCTTTCTTTT. Its translation is CASSHGSGQLSF.

This chain joins TRBV6-5 and TRBJ2-1; 10 nucleotides align to TRBD2. The CDR3 is 15 amino acids. Germline V gene lookup returns CDR1 MNHEY and CDR2 SVGAGI. V shed 6 bases and J 7 bases; nucleotides not matched to a gene: 9. CDR3 protein: CASRNSGGQGNEQFF. CDR3 sequence (DNA): TGTGCCAGCAGGAATAGCGGGGGGCAGGGGAATGAGCAGTTCTTC.

This clonotype was picked up a small number of times. The rearrangement uses TRBV6-5 and TRBJ2-1; TRBD2 is a possible D gene (6 bases). Between the trimmed V and J ends, which lost 4 bases and 0 bases, there was a span of 16 bases. This CDR3 is built from 17 residues. CDR1 MNHEY and CDR2 SVGAGI come from the germline V gene. CDR3 protein: CASSFRLVFSSYNEQFF. The CDR3 bases are TGTGCCAGCAGTTTCCGACTAGTTTTTAGCTCCTACAATGAGCAGTTCTTC.

CDR3 sequence: CASSYSGIQYF. The DNA for the CDR3 is TGTGCCAGCAGTTACTCTGGCATTCAGTACTTC. The V gene is TRBV6-6, the J gene TRBJ2-4; D is unclear. Germline assignment: CDR1 MNHNY and CDR2 SVGAGI (reference sequence). Trimming took off 0 bases at V and 9 bases at J, with 3 bases between the two ends. This CDR3 has 11 amino acids.

V is TRBV7-2 and J is TRBJ2-1, with 9 bases identical to TRBD2. The CDR3 consists of 17 residues. The ends lost 2 bases at V and 3 bases at J; junction bases unmatched: 8. In germline, CDR1 is SGHTA, CDR2 FQGNSA. The chain's CDR3 is CASSLNSGGGLYNEQFF. The DNA for the CDR3 is TGTGCCAGCAGCTTAAATAGCGGGGGAGGCCTCTACAATGAGCAGTTCTTC.

This clonotype has a handful of counts. The genes are TRBV9 and TRBJ2-3, with 7 bases matching TRBD1. CDR1 and CDR2 (germline): SGDLS, YYNGEE. Trimming cost V 10 bases and J 0 bases; bases outside gene matches: 14. The CDR3 length is 16 residues. CDR3 nucleotides: TGTGCCTTACAGGACAGGAATTTTTCTAGCACAGATACGCAGTATTTT. It specifies CALQDRNFSSTDTQYF.

In its sample, this clonotype is medium-sized. The V call is TRBV20-1, the J call TRBJ1-1; 9 positions agree with TRBD1. The CDR3 totals 15 residues. Germline assignment: CDR1 DFQATT and CDR2 SNEGSKA (reference sequence). V lost 0 bases, J lost 2 bases, and 4 bases stayed unmatched. The CDR3 spells CSARDPGQGNTEAFF. In DNA, the CDR3 is TGCAGTGCTAGAGATCCGGGACAGGGCAACACTGAAGCTTTCTTT.